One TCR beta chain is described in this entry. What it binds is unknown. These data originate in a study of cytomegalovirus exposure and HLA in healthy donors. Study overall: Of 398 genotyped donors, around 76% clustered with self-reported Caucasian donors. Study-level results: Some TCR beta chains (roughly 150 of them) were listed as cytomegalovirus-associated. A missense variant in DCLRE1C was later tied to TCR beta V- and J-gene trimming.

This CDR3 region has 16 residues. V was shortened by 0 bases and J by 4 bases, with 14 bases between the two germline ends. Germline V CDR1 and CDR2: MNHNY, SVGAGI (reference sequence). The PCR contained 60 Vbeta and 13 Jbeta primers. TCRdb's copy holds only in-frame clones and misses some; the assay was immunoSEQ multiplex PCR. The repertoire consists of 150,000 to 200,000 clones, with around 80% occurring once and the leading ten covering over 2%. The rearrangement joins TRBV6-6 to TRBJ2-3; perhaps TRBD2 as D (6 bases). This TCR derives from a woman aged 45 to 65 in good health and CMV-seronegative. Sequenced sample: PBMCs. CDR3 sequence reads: CASSYSRRGLSDTQYF. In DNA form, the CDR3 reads TGTGCCAGCAGTTACTCGAGGAGGGGCCTTTCAGATACGCAGTATTTT.